Shown below are 22 T cell receptor beta chains from a single sample sequenced in a study of blood T cell repertoires in COVID-19. TCRdb's table, derived via immunoSEQ multiplex PCR, lists solely in-frame clones and lacks some. This sample has nearly 110,000 clones, with just over 90% found just once. Sequenced material: peripheral blood. The source of these receptors is a woman aged 30 to 39 with acute or convalescent COVID-19.

This chain uses TRBV10-3 with TRBJ1-5; 9 bases map to TRBD1. The ends lost 3 bases at V and 4 bases at J; junction bases unmatched: 7. Germline CDR1 is ENHRY and CDR2 is SYGVKD. This CDR3 comprises 16 residues. The DNA for the CDR3 is TGTGCCATCAGTGATTCCGGACAGGGGTGGAATCAGCCCCAGCATTTT. It codes for CAISDSGQGWNQPQHF.

V usage is TRBV4-3 and J usage is TRBJ2-3, with TRBD2 matching 10 bases. V dropped 3 bases and J dropped 5; count of bases not matched to a gene: 5. This CDR3 spans 15 amino acids. The germline gives CDR1 LGHNA, CDR2 YSLEER. CDR3 sequence (DNA): TGCGCCAGCAGCCACACTAGCGGGATCGGAGATACGCAGTATTTT. It is translated as CASSHTSGIGDTQYF.

The genes are TRBV7-2 and TRBJ2-5; weak D call: TRBD2 (6 bases). The CDR3 extends over 15 amino acids. V lost 2 bases to trimming and J lost 2 bases, with 12 bases between them. Germline values: CDR1 SGHTA, CDR2 FQGNSA. CDR3 in amino acids: CASSLFSGPQETQYF. CDR3 sequence (DNA): TGTGCCAGCAGCTTATTTAGCGGCCCTCAAGAGACCCAGTACTTC.

The rearrangement joins TRBV6-1 to TRBJ1-1; D remains unclear. Per the germline V gene, CDR1 is MNHNS and CDR2 is SASEGT. The ends were cut back, 2 bases at V and 2 bases at J, with 6 bases in the middle. CDR3 length: 13 amino acids. The CDR3, as DNA: TGTGCCAGCAGTGAATCGTTTAACACTGAAGCTTTCTTT. Translation: CASSESFNTEAFF.

The genes are TRBV11-3 and TRBJ1-3; no clear D. Germline lookup yields CDR1 SGHNT and CDR2 YENEEA. There are 14 residues in the CDR3. The V gene lost 5 bases and the J gene lost 0 bases, with 8 bases spanning the gap. CDR3 DNA: TGTGCCAGCAGCCGGAGTAGCTCTGGAAACACCATATATTTT. Translated: CASSRSSSGNTIYF.

The chain links TRBV6-2 or TRBV6-3 to TRBJ1-2; possible D gene TRBD1, 6 bases. The CDR3 runs to 14 residues. Per germline, CDR1 MNHEY and CDR2 SVGEGT. V dropped 6 bases and J dropped 2 bases, with 13 bases sitting between them. CDR3 amino acids: CASSSGTTNYGYTF. The DNA for the CDR3 is TGTGCCAGCAGCTCCGGGACAACAAACTATGGCTACACCTTC.

This chain joins TRBV11-2 and TRBJ2-2; D not certain. V shed 2 bases and J shed 1 base, with 8 bases lying between them. The germline V gene encodes CDR1 SGHAT and CDR2 FQNNGV. The length of the CDR3 is 15 residues. CDR3 residues: CASSLRRLNTGELFF. For the CDR3, the DNA is TGTGCCAGCAGCTTACGACGACTGAACACCGGGGAGCTGTTTTTT.

The chain combines TRBV19 with TRBJ2-6, with 10 bases that match TRBD1. J was trimmed by 0 bases and V by 7 bases; bases with no gene match: 9. CDR1 is LNHDA and CDR2 is SQIVND in the germline V gene (reference sequence). CDR3 size: 18 residues. The CDR3 protein is CASKLRQGATSGANVLTF. CDR3 sequence (DNA): TGTGCCAGTAAACTCCGACAGGGGGCGACCTCTGGGGCCAACGTCCTGACTTTC. The whole variable domain, filled in from reference TRBV19 and TRBJ2-6, reads DGGITQSPKYLFRKEGQNVTLSCEQNLNHDAMYWYRQDPGQGLRLIYYSQIVNDFQKGDIAEGYSVSREKKESFPLTVTSAQKNPTAFYLCASKLRQGATSGANVLTFGAGSRLTVL.

The rearrangement uses TRBV15 and TRBJ2-7; TRBD1 matches 8 bases. This CDR3 has 15 amino acids. Germline trimming cut 3 bases from V and 6 bases from J; bases unmatched to any gene: 10. Germline V gene sequence: CDR1 LNHNV, CDR2 YYDKDF (reference sequence). In nucleotides, the CDR3 is TGTGCCACCAGCAGGGGGGACTCAGGGGGCGTCGAGCAGTACTTC. It encodes CATSRGDSGGVEQYF.

The chain recombines TRBV11-3 with TRBJ2-1; D perhaps matches TRBD1 (6 bases). CDR3 size: 17 residues. CDR1 SGHNT and CDR2 YENEEA come from the germline V gene. The germline V and J ends were trimmed by 1 base and 4 bases, with 17 bases remaining between them. CDR3: CASSLVAAAGQYNEQFF. DNA of the CDR3: TGTGCCAGCAGCTTAGTAGCCGCGGCAGGACAGTACAATGAGCAGTTCTTC. Full variable domain (rest looked up from reference TRBV11-3 and TRBJ2-1): EAGVVQSPRYKIIEKKQPVAFWCNPISGHNTLYWYLQNLGQGPELLIRYENEEAVDDSQLPKDRFSAERLKGVDSTLKIQPAELGDSAVYLCASSLVAAAGQYNEQFFGPGTRLTVL.

This chain uses TRBV5-4 with TRBJ2-5; TRBD2 matches at 12 bases. CDR1 SGHNT and CDR2 YYREEE come from the germline V gene (reference sequence). CDR3 length: 16 residues. V lost 1 base and J lost 4; bases outside the gene matches: 5. The CDR3: CASSLLAGGLRETQYF. CDR3 DNA sequence: TGTGCCAGCAGCTTGCTAGCGGGGGGGTTGAGAGAGACCCAGTACTTC. Looking up the rest from reference TRBV5-4 and TRBJ2-5 gives the full variable domain: ETGVTQSPTHLIKTRGQQVTLRCSSQSGHNTVSWYQQALGQGPQFIFQYYREEENGRGNFPPRFSGLQFPNYSSELNVNALELDDSALYLCASSLLAGGLRETQYFGPGTRLLVL.

The chain joins TRBV20-1 to TRBJ2-7; 8 positions match TRBD1. Germline V CDR1 and CDR2: DFQATT, SNEGSKA (reference sequence). The CDR3 loop spans 15 amino acids. The V and J ends lost 3 bases and 4 bases, in that order; junction bases with no gene match: 11. The CDR3 protein is CSASGVGQGPYEQYF. CDR3 nucleotide sequence: TGCAGTGCTAGTGGCGTAGGACAGGGCCCTTACGAGCAGTACTTC.

This sequence joins TRBV7-9 and TRBJ2-1; no clear D. CDR3 length equals 11 residues. From germline, CDR1 is SEHNR and CDR2 FQNEAQ (reference sequence). Trimming cost V 5 bases and J 4 bases, with 3 bases left between them. The CDR3 spells CASSPYNEQFF. Written as DNA, the CDR3 is TGTGCCAGCAGCCCTTACAATGAGCAGTTCTTC.

This sequence joins TRBV30 and TRBJ1-4; the D gene is possibly TRBD1 (5 bases). V was pared by 3 bases and J by 7 bases, with 15 bases between. CDR3 length: 14 residues. Germline V gene sequence: CDR1 GTSNPN, CDR2 SVGIG (reference sequence). CDR3 sequence reads: CAWSGRGRSEKLFF. CDR3 nucleotide sequence: TGTGCCTGGAGCGGGAGGGGAAGAAGTGAAAAACTGTTTTTT.

The rearrangement uses TRBV14 and TRBJ1-2; D may be TRBD1 (5 bases). The germline V gene has CDR1 SGHDN and CDR2 FVKESK. Deletions cut 1 base from V and 4 bases from J, with 13 bases between. This CDR3 comprises 15 residues. CDR3 sequence: CASSQVTTGPYGYTF. For the CDR3, the DNA is TGTGCCAGCAGCCAAGTGACAACAGGTCCCTATGGCTACACCTTC.

The CDR3, as DNA: TGTGCCAGTAGTATCGCCTCGGGCAGGGGTAACACTGAAGCTTTCTTT. Translating gives CASSIASGRGNTEAFF. The rearrangement joins TRBV19 to TRBJ1-1, with D possibly TRBD1 on 6 matching bases. The CDR3 covers 16 residues. Germline V lookup: CDR1 LNHDA, CDR2 SQIVND (reference sequence). Trimming cost V 3 bases and J 2 bases, with 16 bases left between them.

The rearrangement links TRBV28 to TRBJ2-1, with a tentative D call TRBD2 (8 bases). Trimming removed 4 bases from V and 2 bases from J, with 18 bases in between. Germline CDR1 reads MDHEN; CDR2 reads SYDVKM. CDR3 length: 17 amino acids. CDR3 coding DNA: TGTGCCAGCAGTTCCGCCCCCGGGAGGGGGCCCTACAATGAGCAGTTCTTC. Residues: CASSSAPGRGPYNEQFF. Filled out from reference TRBV28 and TRBJ2-1, the complete variable domain reads DVKVTQSSRYLVKRTGEKVFLECVQDMDHENMFWYRQDPGLGLRLIYFSYDVKMKEKGDIPEGYSVSREKKERFSLILESASTNQTSMYLCASSSAPGRGPYNEQFFGPGTRLTVL.

V and J are TRBV7-2 and TRBJ1-3, with D uncertain. Looked up from germline, CDR1 is SGHTA and CDR2 is FQGNSA. CDR3 size: 15 residues. V was trimmed by 3 bases and J by 0 bases, leaving 9 bases between them. The CDR3 nucleotides read TGTGCCAGCAGCTTCAGGTTTTACTCTGGAAACACCATATATTTT. It encodes CASSFRFYSGNTIYF.

J is TRBJ2-7 and V is TRBV3-1 (or the pseudogene TRBV3-2); possible D gene TRBD2, 6 bases. This CDR3 is 16 amino acids long. CDR1 is LGHDT and CDR2 is YNNKEL in the germline V gene (reference sequence). The ends were cut back, 4 bases at V and 3 bases at J, with 19 bases in the middle. In DNA form, the CDR3 reads TGTGCCAGCAGCCCTACCTCTAGCGACCTATACTACGAGCAGTACTTC. Amino acids: CASSPTSSDLYYEQYF.

The chain couples TRBV4-3 to TRBJ2-1; 8 bases agree with TRBD2. Germline V gives CDR1 LGHNA, CDR2 YSLEER. The trim removed 0 bases at V and 3 bases at J, leaving 4 bases unmatched. The CDR3 has 16 amino acids. CDR3 DNA: TGCGCCAGCAGCCAAGAGATAGCGGGGATCTACAATGAGCAGTTCTTC. As protein: CASSQEIAGIYNEQFF.

The CDR3 here is CASSQRGTGENIQYF. The CDR3 DNA is TGTGCCAGCAGCCAAAGGGGGACAGGAGAAAACATTCAGTACTTC. The V gene is TRBV7-9, the J gene TRBJ2-4; 8 bases fit TRBD1. The CDR3 is 15 residues long. Trimming removed 5 bases from V and 5 bases from J; junction bases left unmatched: 8. Germline V gene lookup returns CDR1 SEHNR and CDR2 FQNEAQ (reference sequence).

The chain has TRBV6-5 and TRBJ1-6, with 7 bases fitting TRBD1. This CDR3 has 14 residues. Germline V gives CDR1 MNHEY, CDR2 SVGAGI. V lost 6 bases to trimming and J lost 4 bases; unmatched junction nucleotides: 3. The CDR3 DNA follows: TGTGCCAGCAGGAGGGACAGTTATAATTCACCCCTCCACTTT. Protein: CASRRDSYNSPLHF.